One and the same sample provided the 13 T cell receptor beta chains below, sequenced in a study of cytomegalovirus exposure and HLA in healthy donors (dated by TCRdb to the late 2010s). The library was built by means of the immunoSEQ multiplex PCR assay. What TCRdb holds here is the immuneACCESS table cut down to in-frame rearrangements. Part of the clones is not present; checked against another copy, under half of the missing clones reflect an unresolved V gene, and the others are unexplained. The sample table contains fewer than 350,000 clones; only one count was recorded for 88% of them. The ten largest clones add up to about 0.85% of the sample. The source material was PBMCs. Receptor source: a young woman in good health and CMV-seronegative.

V is TRBV27 and J is TRBJ2-7; 8 bases are a match to TRBD2. CDR3 length: 13 residues. Germline CDR1 reads MNHEY; CDR2 reads SMNVEV (reference sequence). V gave up 5 bases and J gave up 3 bases; unmatched junction bases: 3. CDR3 region: CASSPGGNYEQYF. The CDR3 coding sequence is TGTGCCAGCAGTCCGGGGGGGAACTACGAGCAGTACTTC.

V and J are TRBV28 and TRBJ2-7, with 14 nucleotides matching TRBD2. Germline V lookup: CDR1 MDHEN, CDR2 SYDVKM. CDR3 length: 14 amino acids. Losses at the gene ends were 8 bases for V and 1 base for J; bases not matched to a gene: 1. The CDR3 DNA reads TGTGCCAGCGGACTAGCGGGGGGATCCTACGAGCAGTACTTC. Its protein product is CASGLAGGSYEQYF.

This clone was seen just once. The chain uses TRBV18 and TRBJ2-1; TRBD2 matches 7 bases. The CDR3 has 13 residues. The germline gives CDR1 KGHSH, CDR2 LQKENI. V trimming: 6 bases; J trimming: 5 bases; junction bases outside the gene matches: 4. CDR3 region: CASSSGRDNEQFF. The CDR3 coding sequence is TGTGCCAGCTCTAGCGGGCGAGACAATGAGCAGTTCTTC.

The J gene is TRBJ2-3, the V gene TRBV27; 9 bases fit TRBD1. CDR1 is MNHEY and CDR2 is SMNVEV in the germline V gene (reference sequence). V lost 5 bases and J lost 1; bases outside the gene matches: 4. This CDR3 spans 15 amino acids. The CDR3 spells CASSHRGRGTDTQYF. The CDR3 bases are TGTGCCAGCAGTCACAGGGGGCGGGGCACAGATACGCAGTATTTT.

The gene calls are TRBV4-1 and TRBJ2-7; 12 nucleotides agree with TRBD1. This CDR3 contains 16 residues. V trimming: 7 bases; J trimming: 5 bases; junction bases outside the gene matches: 12. Germline V lookup: CDR1 MGHRA, CDR2 YSYEKL. CDR3 nucleotide sequence: TGCGCCAGCAAACAAGCAGCCGGGACAGGGGGCCACGAGCAGTACTTC. It yields the protein CASKQAAGTGGHEQYF.

This chain links TRBV25-1 with TRBJ2-7; 13 bases agree with TRBD2. Unmatched junction bases numbered 3, after V lost 6 bases and J lost 1 base. The CDR3 is 15 amino acids. From germline, CDR1 is MGHDK and CDR2 SYGVNS. The CDR3 spells CASRTSGRLSYEQYF. The CDR3 coding sequence is TGTGCCAGCAGGACTAGCGGGAGGCTTTCCTACGAGCAGTACTTC.

The rearrangement uses TRBV29-1 and TRBJ2-7, with 9 bases lining up with TRBD2. The CDR3 is 13 residues long. V trimming: 4 bases; J trimming: 3 bases; junction bases outside the gene matches: 4. The germline V gene has CDR1 SQVTM and CDR2 ANQGSEA. Here the CDR3 reads CSVVIAGDYEQYF. The CDR3 DNA reads as TGCAGCGTTGTGATAGCGGGGGACTACGAGCAGTACTTC.

CDR3 loop: CASSIVAPYEQYF. CDR3 coding DNA: TGTGCCAGTAGTATAGTGGCCCCTTACGAGCAGTACTTC. J is TRBJ2-7 and V is TRBV19; D is ambiguous. Per the germline V gene, CDR1 is LNHDA and CDR2 is SQIVND (reference sequence). This CDR3 is 13 amino acids long. V was pared by 1 base and J by 4 bases, with 8 bases between.

This rearrangement joins TRBV6-6 to TRBJ2-7; 10 nucleotides agree with TRBD1. Germline V gene lookup returns CDR1 MNHNY and CDR2 SVGAGI (reference sequence). The junction had 11 bases not matched to a gene; V was cut back by 5 bases and J by 4 bases. This CDR3 has 16 amino acids. Written as DNA, the CDR3 is TGTGCCAGCAGTGCGCTTTTGGGGACAGGGGAATACGAGCAGTACTTC. This translates into CASSALLGTGEYEQYF.

The chain uses TRBV5-1 and TRBJ2-7; TRBD2 agrees at 9 bases. Germline V CDR1 and CDR2: SGHRS, YFSETQ. This CDR3 spans 16 amino acids. Losses at the gene ends were 1 base for V and 3 bases for J; bases not matched to a gene: 8. In DNA, the CDR3 is TGCGCCAGCAGCTTGAAGGGGGCGGGAGGGTTCTACGAGCAGTACTTC. It specifies CASSLKGAGGFYEQYF. The full variable domain, with the rest looked up from reference TRBV5-1 and TRBJ2-7, is KAGVTQTPRYLIKTRGQQVTLSCSPISGHRSVSWYQQTPGQGLQFLFEYFSETQRNKGNFPGRFSGRQFSNSRSEMNVSTLELGDSALYLCASSLKGAGGFYEQYFGPGTRLTVT.

V gene TRBV11-2 combines with J gene TRBJ1-1, with D unclear. CDR1 SGHAT and CDR2 FQNNGV come from the germline V gene. The CDR3 length is 12 residues. Trimming left V 3 bases short and J 10 bases short, with 12 bases between. The DNA of the CDR3 is TGTGCCAGCAGCTTTGTGCGGGCGGGAGCTTTCTTT. Its translation: CASSFVRAGAFF.

The gene calls are TRBV6-5 and TRBJ2-7, with TRBD2 as a possible D gene (6 bases). Trimming cost V 5 bases and J 7 bases, with 9 bases left between them. Looked up from germline, CDR1 is MNHEY and CDR2 is SVGAGI. The CDR3 loop spans 11 amino acids. The CDR3 loop is CASSSRGEQYF. CDR3 bases: TGTGCCAGCAGTAGCCGGGGGGAGCAGTACTTC.

V and J are TRBV6-5 and TRBJ1-1; no definite D call. The V and J ends lost 6 bases and 11 bases respectively, with 19 bases between them. There are 13 residues in the CDR3. In germline, CDR1 is MNHEY, CDR2 SVGAGI. The CDR3 is CASRRKTDYGAFF. Written as DNA, the CDR3 is TGTGCCAGCAGGAGAAAGACCGACTATGGGGCTTTCTTT.